Listed here are 9 T cell receptor beta chains from one sample, sequenced in a study of naive CD8 T cells in extremely preterm neonates. Cord blood came from elective full-term cesareans at about 37-43 weeks without labor or membrane rupture. Assay: immunoSEQ multiplex PCR; the TCRdb copy retains only in-frame clones and omits some. The table shows 4,000 to 5,000 clones, with less than 98% occurring only once. Sequenced input: naive CD8+ T cells from cord blood. These receptors originate from a newborn in good health.

This clone was recorded a few times. The chain has TRBV27 and TRBJ1-4; perhaps TRBD1 as D (6 bases). V lost 2 bases, J lost 0 bases, and 7 bases lay in between. CDR1 is MNHEY and CDR2 is SMNVEV in the germline V gene (reference sequence). The CDR3 length is 15 residues. CDR3 in DNA: TGTGCCAGCAGTTTAGAGGGGGCAACTAATGAAAAACTGTTTTTT. Its translation is CASSLEGATNEKLFF. Full variable domain (outside the CDR3, taken from reference TRBV27 and TRBJ1-4): EAQVTQNPRYLITVTGKKLTVTCSQNMNHEYMSWYRQDPGLGLRQIYYSMNVEVTDKGDVPEGYKVSRKEKRNFPLILESPSPNQTSLYFCASSLEGATNEKLFFGSGTQLSVL.

Here the CDR3 DNA reads TGCGCCAGCAGCTTGGCCGGCGGGGGCCACGCGAACACCGGGGAGCTGTTTTTT. Translation gives CASSLAGGGHANTGELFF. V is TRBV5-1 and J is TRBJ2-2; perhaps TRBD2 as D (7 bases). The CDR3 is 18 amino acids. Looked up from germline, CDR1 is SGHRS and CDR2 is YFSETQ. Trimming left V 0 bases short and J 0 bases short, with 15 bases between.

This clone was detected only a few times. The V gene is TRBV19, the J gene TRBJ2-7; TRBD2 matches at 7 bases. V lost 4 bases, J lost 5 bases, and 2 bases stayed unmatched. CDR1 is LNHDA and CDR2 is SQIVND in the germline V gene (reference sequence). The length of the CDR3 is 12 residues. The CDR3, as DNA: TGTGCCAGTAGTACGGGGGGAAACGAGCAGTACTTC. Residues: CASSTGGNEQYF. The full variable domain, in which reference TRBV19 and TRBJ2-7 provide the parts outside the CDR3, is DGGITQSPKYLFRKEGQNVTLSCEQNLNHDAMYWYRQDPGQGLRLIYYSQIVNDFQKGDIAEGYSVSREKKESFPLTVTSAQKNPTAFYLCASSTGGNEQYFGPGTRLTVT.

The chain couples TRBV5-1 to TRBJ2-2, with D unclear. The germline V gene encodes CDR1 SGHRS and CDR2 YFSETQ. Trimming took off 7 bases at V and 4 bases at J, with 5 bases between the two ends. The CDR3 has 11 residues. CDR3 nucleotide sequence: TGCGCCAGCTCCTTCACCGGGGAGCTGTTTTTT. It translates to CASSFTGELFF.

This chain uses TRBV11-2 with TRBJ2-7; TRBD1 aligns across 8 bases. The CDR3 is 14 residues long. With V trimmed by 6 bases and J by 4 bases, 8 bases remained unmatched. The germline V gene has CDR1 SGHAT and CDR2 FQNNGV. The CDR3 sequence is CASRPQGAAYEQYF. The CDR3 DNA sequence: TGTGCCAGCAGACCCCAGGGGGCGGCTTACGAGCAGTACTTC.

This chain links TRBV7-8 with TRBJ1-3, with a possible D match to TRBD1 (5 bases). Germline CDR1 and CDR2: SGHVS and FQNEAQ. The V end was cut by 1 base, the J end by 3 bases, with 16 bases between. The length of the CDR3 is 17 residues. DNA of the CDR3: TGTGCCAGCAGCTTAGAAGGGGACTCGCGCCGTGGAAACACCATATATTTT. Translation gives CASSLEGDSRRGNTIYF.

V usage is TRBV18 and J usage is TRBJ1-1; 8 bases fit TRBD1. This CDR3 has 14 residues. Germline V gene lookup returns CDR1 KGHSH and CDR2 LQKENI. J gave up 4 bases and V 2 bases, and 3 bases lay outside the gene matches. The CDR3 loop is CASSPGQGITEAFF. As DNA, the CDR3 is TGTGCCAGCTCACCAGGACAGGGAATCACTGAAGCTTTCTTT.

V and J are TRBV5-1 and TRBJ2-2; no clear D gene. This CDR3 has 11 amino acids. CDR1 and CDR2 from the germline V gene are SGHRS and YFSETQ. With 0 bases removed from V and 9 bases from J, the gap between germline ends came to 3 bases. The CDR3 loop is CASSLGRELFF. DNA of the CDR3: TGCGCCAGCAGCTTGGGTAGGGAGCTGTTTTTT.

CDR3 in DNA: TGTGCCAGCAGTTTACAGGGGGCGGGCCACGAGCAGTACTTC. Amino acids: CASSLQGAGHEQYF. The J gene is TRBJ2-7, the V gene TRBV27, with 8 bases identical to TRBD1. The CDR3 has 14 residues. J lost 5 bases, V lost 2 bases, and 5 bases had no gene match. Per the germline V gene, CDR1 is MNHEY and CDR2 is SMNVEV (reference sequence).